These 18 T cell receptor beta chains share one sample of origin, sequenced in a study of T-cell memory formation after mild COVID-19. TCRdb re-called the 5' RACE reads through MiXCR, storing one row per CDR3 protein. The table records roughly 560,000 distinct CDR3 sequences, around 20% of them present only once. What was sequenced was PBMCs or a T cell subset sorted from them (not recorded which). These receptors came from an adult woman who had mild COVID-19 (a few samples of this study predate the infection). Cell type and time point are not known.

This sequence joins TRBV7-9 and TRBJ1-1; 12 bases are a match to TRBD1. Losses at the gene ends were 6 bases for V and 3 bases for J; bases not matched to a gene: 8. This CDR3 has 16 amino acids. Per the germline V gene, CDR1 is SEHNR and CDR2 is FQNEAQ (reference sequence). The CDR3 spells CASSWRDRGPHTEAFF. The DNA of the CDR3 is TGTGCCAGCAGTTGGCGGGACAGGGGGCCGCACACTGAAGCTTTCTTT.

CDR3 loop: CAWSVLAGGPVEQFF. CDR3 DNA sequence: TGTGCCTGGAGTGTATTAGCGGGAGGGCCGGTTGAGCAGTTCTTC. This chain connects TRBV30 to TRBJ2-1; TRBD2 matches at 11 bases. CDR1 and CDR2 from the germline V gene are GTSNPN and SVGIG (reference sequence). The CDR3 is 15 residues long. V was pared by 0 bases and J by 9 bases, with 7 bases of the junction left unmatched.

There are a few counts of this clonotype. The CDR3 nucleotides read TGTGCCAGCAGTTTGAACAGGGGGCGGGAGACCCAGTACTTC. Its translation: CASSLNRGRETQYF. The V gene is TRBV6-5, the J gene TRBJ2-5; 9 bases align to TRBD1. V lost 4 bases to trimming and J lost 5 bases; unmatched junction nucleotides: 5. The CDR3 is 14 residues long. Per germline, CDR1 MNHEY and CDR2 SVGAGI.

There are a few counts of this clonotype. The chain recombines TRBV5-1 with TRBJ2-5; no clear D. Germline CDR1 SGHRS, CDR2 YFSETQ. This CDR3 is built from 12 residues. Trimming pared 5 bases from V and 1 base from J, leaving 6 bases between. CDR3: CASRESQETQYF. CDR3 sequence (DNA): TGCGCCAGCAGAGAGTCCCAAGAGACCCAGTACTTC.

The rearrangement uses TRBV6-1 and TRBJ1-5, with D unresolved. Trimming left V 2 bases short and J 1 base short, with 9 bases between. The CDR3 runs to 15 residues. CDR1 is MNHNS, CDR2 SASEGT, per germline. CDR3 bases: TGTGCCAGCAGTGAATATCCCCAGAGCAATCAGCCCCAGCATTTT. Its protein is CASSEYPQSNQPQHF.

Only a few counts were recorded for this clonotype. The chain joins TRBV6-2 or TRBV6-3 to TRBJ2-7; tentative D call: TRBD2 (5 bases). Trimming shortened V by 6 bases and J by 3 bases, and 12 bases separated the two germline ends. This CDR3 is 13 amino acids long. Germline V gives CDR1 MNHEY, CDR2 SVGEGT. CDR3 coding DNA: TGTGCCAGCAGAACGGACTCCAACTACGAGCAGTACTTC. The encoded protein is CASRTDSNYEQYF.

This chain connects TRBV15 to TRBJ2-7; TRBD2 aligns across 12 bases. The germline V gene has CDR1 LNHNV and CDR2 YYDKDF (reference sequence). The CDR3 spans 17 residues. Trimming removed 4 bases from V and 1 base from J; junction bases left unmatched: 8. CDR3 coding DNA: TGTGCCACCAGCATCACCCGTGGACTAGCGGGATCCTACGAGCAGTACTTC. Residues: CATSITRGLAGSYEQYF.

This rearrangement joins TRBV5-6 to TRBJ2-1; possibly TRBD2 for D (6 bases). Germline V gene lookup returns CDR1 SGHDT and CDR2 YYEEEE. The CDR3 is 15 amino acids. The V end lost 5 bases, the J end lost 2 bases, and 14 bases lay between the germline ends. CDR3 bases: TGTGCCAGCAGGGCCCGGGGACTCCCCTACAATGAGCAGTTCTTC. Protein product: CASRARGLPYNEQFF. Full variable domain (remainder filled in from reference TRBV5-6 and TRBJ2-1): DAGVTQSPTHLIKTRGQQVTLRCSPKSGHDTVSWYQQALGQGPQFIFQYYEEEERQRGNFPDRFSGHQFPNYSSELNVNALLLGDSALYLCASRARGLPYNEQFFGPGTRLTVL.

As regards this clonotype: One end of the junction is discordant with germline, which a read error may explain. This chain joins TRBV5-1 and TRBJ2-7; 7 nucleotides line up with TRBD2. The length of the CDR3 is 16 residues. Germline-derived CDR1 and CDR2 are SGHRS and YFSETQ. The CDR3 coding sequence is TGCGACAGCAGCTTGGAACCCGGGGGGTCCACCTACGAGCAGTACTTC. Protein product: CDSSLEPGGSTYEQYF.

This sequence joins TRBV24-1 and TRBJ2-3, with 8 bases lining up with TRBD2. Germline trimming cut 11 bases from V and 3 bases from J; bases unmatched to any gene: 6. From germline, CDR1 is KGHDR and CDR2 SFDVKD. This CDR3 is 13 amino acids long. CDR3 loop: CAIGGGSTDTQYF. The CDR3 coding sequence is TGTGCCATCGGGGGGGGCTCGACAGATACGCAGTATTTT.

The chain carries TRBV20-1 and TRBJ2-5, with D uncertain. Germline-derived CDR1 and CDR2 are DFQATT and SNEGSKA (reference sequence). The CDR3 runs to 15 residues. The V gene lost 3 bases and the J gene lost 0 bases, with 14 bases spanning the gap. This chain's CDR3 is CSASGRRWNQETQYF. The CDR3 nucleotides read TGCAGTGCTAGTGGACGAAGATGGAACCAAGAGACCCAGTACTTC.

On this clonotype: This clone may be a read error of a much larger clone one base away. V is TRBV7-2 and J is TRBJ2-7; 10 bases agree with TRBD1. V gave up 8 bases and J gave up 5 bases; unmatched junction bases: 12. Per the germline V gene, CDR1 is SGHTA and CDR2 is FQGNSA. This CDR3 contains 15 residues. CDR3: CASGPNPGQGNEQYF. CDR3 sequence (DNA): TGTGCCAGCGGCCCCAACCCGGGACAGGGGAACGAGCAGTACTTC.

This clonotype has ten or more counts. The chain is built from TRBV5-1 and TRBJ2-7, with D unresolved. Germline V gene sequence: CDR1 SGHRS, CDR2 YFSETQ. Trimming took off 5 bases at V and 5 bases at J, with 20 bases between the two ends. The CDR3 runs to 15 residues. The CDR3 DNA follows: TGCGCCAGCAGGAAACAGTATGGGCAGACGGACGAGCAGTACTTC. It codes for CASRKQYGQTDEQYF. The whole variable domain, filled in from reference TRBV5-1 and TRBJ2-7, reads KAGVTQTPRYLIKTRGQQVTLSCSPISGHRSVSWYQQTPGQGLQFLFEYFSETQRNKGNFPGRFSGRQFSNSRSEMNVSTLELGDSALYLCASRKQYGQTDEQYFGPGTRLTVT.

DNA for the CDR3: TGTGCCAGCAGCTTACCAGGGCTCACTGGGGCCAACGTCCTGACTTTC. Translating gives CASSLPGLTGANVLTF. V is TRBV5-6 and J is TRBJ2-6; D is perhaps TRBD1 (5 bases). Germline CDR1 SGHDT, CDR2 YYEEEE. CDR3 size: 16 residues. The V gene lost 2 bases and the J gene lost 2 bases, with 11 bases spanning the gap.

The chain links TRBV29-1 to TRBJ2-5, with a possible D match to TRBD1 (5 bases). The CDR3 is 12 amino acids. CDR1 is SQVTM, CDR2 ANQGSEA, per germline. Trimming removed 3 bases from V and 5 bases from J, with 10 bases in between. The CDR3 loop is CSVDGQGETQYF. The CDR3, as DNA: TGCAGCGTTGACGGCCAGGGCGAGACCCAGTACTTC.

For the CDR3, the DNA is TGCAGTGCTAGTCTAGGACAGGGGAGAGAGACCCAGTACTTC. Translation gives CSASLGQGRETQYF. The gene calls are TRBV20-1 and TRBJ2-5; 9 nucleotides line up with TRBD1. The length of the CDR3 is 14 residues. V lost 3 bases, J lost 4 bases, and 6 bases stayed unmatched. Looked up from germline, CDR1 is DFQATT and CDR2 is SNEGSKA (reference sequence).

This clonotype turned up a few times. DNA of the CDR3: TGTGCCAGCAGCTTGAAAGCGGGGCTACAAGAGACCCAGTACTTC. Encoded protein: CASSLKAGLQETQYF. This rearrangement joins TRBV7-9 to TRBJ2-5, with 7 positions matching TRBD2. Trimming cost V 3 bases and J 2 bases; bases outside gene matches: 6. The CDR3 extends over 15 amino acids. Germline V gene sequence: CDR1 SEHNR, CDR2 FQNEAQ (reference sequence).

CDR3 sequence (DNA): TGTGCCAGTAGCAGAGGCATGGACACTGAAGCTTTCTTT. It specifies CASSRGMDTEAFF. V usage is TRBV2 and J usage is TRBJ1-1; D call uncertain. Trimming left V 9 bases short and J 3 bases short, with 14 bases between. The CDR3 sequence is 13 residues long. CDR1 and CDR2 from the germline V gene are SNHLY and FYNNEI. Full variable domain (rest looked up from reference TRBV2 and TRBJ1-1): EPEVTQTPSHQVTQMGQEVILRCVPISNHLYFYWYRQILGQKVEFLVSFYNNEISEKSEIFDDQFSVERPDGSNFTLKIRSTKLEDSAMYFCASSRGMDTEAFFGQGTRLTVV.